This T cell receptor (beta chain) was captured by sequencing in a study of blood T cell repertoires in COVID-19. This clone was counted between two and nine times. The CDR3 runs to 13 residues. In germline, CDR1 is MNHEY, CDR2 SMNVEV (reference sequence). Trimming left V 1 base short and J 4 bases short, with 7 bases between. Sequencing used immunoSEQ multiplex PCR; TCRdb keeps in-frame clones, though not all of them. In the table there are 130,000 to 150,000 clones, more than 65% of which are singletons. The TCR was taken from a man aged 55-75 years with active or convalescent COVID-19. The specimen was peripheral blood. The V gene is TRBV27, the J gene TRBJ1-1; D remains ambiguous. CDR3 bases: TGTGCCAGCAGTTTATACCGGGGCACTGAAGCTTTCTTT. Translating gives CASSLYRGTEAFF.